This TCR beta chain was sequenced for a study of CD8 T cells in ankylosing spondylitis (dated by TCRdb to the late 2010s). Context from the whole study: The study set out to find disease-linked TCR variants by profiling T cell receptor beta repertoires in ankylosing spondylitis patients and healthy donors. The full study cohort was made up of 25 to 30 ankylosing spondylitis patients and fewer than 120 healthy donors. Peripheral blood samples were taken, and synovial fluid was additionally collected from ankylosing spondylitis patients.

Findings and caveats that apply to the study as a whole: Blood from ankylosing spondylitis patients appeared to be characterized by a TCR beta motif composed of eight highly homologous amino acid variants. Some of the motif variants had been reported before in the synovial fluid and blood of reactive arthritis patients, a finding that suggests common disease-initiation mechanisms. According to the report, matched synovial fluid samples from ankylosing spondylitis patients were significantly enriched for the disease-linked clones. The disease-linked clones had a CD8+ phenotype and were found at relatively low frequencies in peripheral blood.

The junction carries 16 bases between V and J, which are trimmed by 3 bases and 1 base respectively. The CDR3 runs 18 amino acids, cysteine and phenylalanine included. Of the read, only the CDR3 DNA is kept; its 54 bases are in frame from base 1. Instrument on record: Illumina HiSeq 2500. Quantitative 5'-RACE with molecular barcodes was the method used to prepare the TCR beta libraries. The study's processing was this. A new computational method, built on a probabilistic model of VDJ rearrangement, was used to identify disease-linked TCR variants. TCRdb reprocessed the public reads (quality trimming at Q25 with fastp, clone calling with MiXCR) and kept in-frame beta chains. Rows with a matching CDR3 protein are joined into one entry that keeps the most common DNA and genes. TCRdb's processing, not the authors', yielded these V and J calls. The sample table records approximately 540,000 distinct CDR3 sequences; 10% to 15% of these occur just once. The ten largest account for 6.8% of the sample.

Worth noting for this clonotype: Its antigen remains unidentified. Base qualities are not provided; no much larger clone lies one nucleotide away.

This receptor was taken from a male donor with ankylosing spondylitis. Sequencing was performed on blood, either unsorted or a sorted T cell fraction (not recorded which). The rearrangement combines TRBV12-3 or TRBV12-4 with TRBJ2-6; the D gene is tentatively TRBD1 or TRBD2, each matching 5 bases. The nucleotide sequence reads TGTGCCAGCAGTTTGGGTGGGGGAGCTGGTTCTGGGGCCAACGTCCTGACTTTC. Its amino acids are CASSLGGGAGSGANVLTF.